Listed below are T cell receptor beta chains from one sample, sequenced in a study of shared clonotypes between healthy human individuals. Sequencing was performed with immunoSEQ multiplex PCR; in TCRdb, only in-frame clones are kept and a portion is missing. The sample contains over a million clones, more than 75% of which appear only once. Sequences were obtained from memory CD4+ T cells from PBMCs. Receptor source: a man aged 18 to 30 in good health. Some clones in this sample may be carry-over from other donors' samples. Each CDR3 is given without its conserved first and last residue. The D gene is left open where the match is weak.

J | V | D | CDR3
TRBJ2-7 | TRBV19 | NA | ASSINTLSYEQY
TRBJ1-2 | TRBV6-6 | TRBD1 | ASGIGTGLYGYT
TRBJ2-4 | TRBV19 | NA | ASSIFSGGTSNIQY
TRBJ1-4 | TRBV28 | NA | ASSFHGATNEKLF
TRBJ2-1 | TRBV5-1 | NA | ASSLGWSYNEQF
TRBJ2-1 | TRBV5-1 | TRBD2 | ASSPGLAGGLYNEQF
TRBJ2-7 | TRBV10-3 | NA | AISDGTRAPYEQY
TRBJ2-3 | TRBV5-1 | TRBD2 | ASSFRLAGGSLADTQY
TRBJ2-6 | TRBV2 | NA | ASSRSGSGANVLT
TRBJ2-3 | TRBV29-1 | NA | SVDSRFPGVDTQY
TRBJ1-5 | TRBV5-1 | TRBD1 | ASSLTGGSNQPQH
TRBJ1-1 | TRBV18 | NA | ASSPRRGVDSEAF
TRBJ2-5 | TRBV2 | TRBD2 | ASSRSGSGETQY
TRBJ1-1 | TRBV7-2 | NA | ASSPGTANTEAF
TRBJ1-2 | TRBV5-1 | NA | ASSSQGLQNYGYT
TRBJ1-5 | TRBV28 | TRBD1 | ASRGQGMGNQPQH
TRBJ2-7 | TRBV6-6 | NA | ASSYWPSYEQY
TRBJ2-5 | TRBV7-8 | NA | ASSPGLTHPAQY
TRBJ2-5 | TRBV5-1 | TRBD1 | ATAGQGFQETQY
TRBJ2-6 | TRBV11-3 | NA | ASSPRSSRSGANVLT
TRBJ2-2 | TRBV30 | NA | AWNRLGVTGELF
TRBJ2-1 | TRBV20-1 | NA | SARRYNEQF
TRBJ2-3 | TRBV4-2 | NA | ASSQDRASPDTQY
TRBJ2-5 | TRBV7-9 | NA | ASSSRTSGETQY
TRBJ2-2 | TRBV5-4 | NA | ASSTPQGGIPKTGELF
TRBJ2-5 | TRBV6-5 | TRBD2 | ASRWGLAEETQY
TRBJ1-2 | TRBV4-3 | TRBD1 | ASSQALTGVGGYT
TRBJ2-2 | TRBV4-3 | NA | ASSQDAGQATRELF
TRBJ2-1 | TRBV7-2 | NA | ASSKEGNYYNEQF
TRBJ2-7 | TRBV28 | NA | ASSPRVYEQY
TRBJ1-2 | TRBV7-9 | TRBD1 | ASSLGTGTYGYT
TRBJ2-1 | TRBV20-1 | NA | SAPGNEQF
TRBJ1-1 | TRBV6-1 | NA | ASTMMGGVGTEAF
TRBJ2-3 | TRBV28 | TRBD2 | ASRSGLAGGTDTQY
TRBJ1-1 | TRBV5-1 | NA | ASSLDLISAEAF
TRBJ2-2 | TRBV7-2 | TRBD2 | ASSPRTSGRTRTGELF
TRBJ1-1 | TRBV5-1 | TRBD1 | ASSQTGPNTEAF
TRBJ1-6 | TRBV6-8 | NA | ASILGGPLH
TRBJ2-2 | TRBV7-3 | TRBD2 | ASSRLAGGLTGELF
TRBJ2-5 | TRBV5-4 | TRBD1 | ASSLTGPGETQY
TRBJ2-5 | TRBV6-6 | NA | ASRDPGRPQETQY
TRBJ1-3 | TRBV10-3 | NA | AIMAGPGNTIY
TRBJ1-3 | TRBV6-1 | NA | ASGFLTGNTIY
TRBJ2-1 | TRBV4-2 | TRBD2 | ASSRTSSSYNEQF
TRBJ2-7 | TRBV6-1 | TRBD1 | ASSRGQVNEQY
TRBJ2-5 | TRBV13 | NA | ASSLSRGQETQY